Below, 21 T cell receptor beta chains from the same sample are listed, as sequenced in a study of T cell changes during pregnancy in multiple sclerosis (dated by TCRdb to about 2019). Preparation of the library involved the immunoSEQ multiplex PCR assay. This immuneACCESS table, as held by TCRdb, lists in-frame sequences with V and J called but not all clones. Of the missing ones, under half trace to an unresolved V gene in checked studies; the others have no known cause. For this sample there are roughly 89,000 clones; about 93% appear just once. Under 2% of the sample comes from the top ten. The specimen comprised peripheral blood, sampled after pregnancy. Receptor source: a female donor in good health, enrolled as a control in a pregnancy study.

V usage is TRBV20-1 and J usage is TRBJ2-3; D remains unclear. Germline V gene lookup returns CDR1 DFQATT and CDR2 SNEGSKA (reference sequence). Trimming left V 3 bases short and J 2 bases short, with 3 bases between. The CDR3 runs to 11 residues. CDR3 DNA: TGCAGTGCTAGTTACACAGATACGCAGTATTTT. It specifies CSASYTDTQYF.

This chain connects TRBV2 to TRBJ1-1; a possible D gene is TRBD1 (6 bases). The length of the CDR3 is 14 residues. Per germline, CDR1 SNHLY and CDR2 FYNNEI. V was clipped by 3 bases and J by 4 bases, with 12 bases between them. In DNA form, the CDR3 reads TGTGCCAGCAGTGAGGGGGCACTGCTCACTGAAGCTTTCTTT. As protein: CASSEGALLTEAFF.

The CDR3 is CASSFSASSYNEQFF. For the CDR3, the DNA is TGTGCCAGCAGCTTTAGCGCGAGCTCCTACAATGAGCAGTTCTTC. This chain uses TRBV13 with TRBJ2-1; D might be TRBD2 (5 bases). Trimming stripped 3 bases from V and 0 bases from J, with 9 bases between. Germline CDR1 reads PRHDT; CDR2 reads FYEKMQ (reference sequence). The CDR3 spans 15 residues.

CDR3 coding DNA: TGTGCCAGCAGCATTGCTAGCGGTCATACCTACGAGCAGTACTTC. This encodes CASSIASGHTYEQYF. The chain combines TRBV28 with TRBJ2-7, with 7 bases lining up with TRBD2. The CDR3 is 15 residues long. Trimming cost V 6 bases and J 2 bases; bases outside gene matches: 10. Per germline, CDR1 MDHEN and CDR2 SYDVKM.

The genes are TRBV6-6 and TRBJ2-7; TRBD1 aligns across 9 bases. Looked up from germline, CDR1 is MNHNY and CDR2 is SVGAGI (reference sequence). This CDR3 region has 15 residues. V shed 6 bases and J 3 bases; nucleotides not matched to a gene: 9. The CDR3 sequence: CASRPGTGSHYEQYF. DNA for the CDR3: TGTGCCAGCAGACCAGGGACAGGGTCCCACTACGAGCAGTACTTC.

CDR3 bases: TGTGCCAGCAGCTTAAATACCGCACAGTTTGATACGCAGTATTTT. It encodes CASSLNTAQFDTQYF. This rearrangement joins TRBV5-6 to TRBJ2-3, with D uncertain. The germline V and J ends were trimmed by 2 bases and 6 bases, with 16 bases remaining between them. The CDR3 has 15 residues. CDR1 is SGHDT, CDR2 YYEEEE, per germline.

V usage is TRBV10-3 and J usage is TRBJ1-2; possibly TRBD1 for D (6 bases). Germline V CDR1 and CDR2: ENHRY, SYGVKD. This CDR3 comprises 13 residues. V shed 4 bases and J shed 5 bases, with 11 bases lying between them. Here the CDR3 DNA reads TGTGCCATCAGTGGCAGGGGCGGTTATGGCTACACCTTC. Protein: CAISGRGGYGYTF.

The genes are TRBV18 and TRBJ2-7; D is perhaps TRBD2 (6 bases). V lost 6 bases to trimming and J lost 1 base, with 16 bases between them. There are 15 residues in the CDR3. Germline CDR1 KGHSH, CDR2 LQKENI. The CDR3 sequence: CASSSDVAESYEQYF. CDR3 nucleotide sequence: TGTGCCAGCTCCTCGGACGTAGCGGAGTCCTACGAGCAGTACTTC.

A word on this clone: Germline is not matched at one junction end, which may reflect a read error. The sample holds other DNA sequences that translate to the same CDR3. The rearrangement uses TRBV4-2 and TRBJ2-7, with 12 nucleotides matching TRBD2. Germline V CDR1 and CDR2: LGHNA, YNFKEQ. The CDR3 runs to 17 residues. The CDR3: CASSQDGVTSGRNEQYF. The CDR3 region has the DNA TGTGCCAGCAGCCAAGATGGGGTAACTAGCGGGAGGAACGAGCAGTATTTC.

CDR3 loop: CASSPNPRGYEQYF. The DNA for the CDR3 is TGCGCCAGCAGCCCGAACCCCAGGGGCTACGAGCAGTACTTC. The chain couples TRBV5-1 to TRBJ2-7; possible D gene TRBD1, 6 bases. The CDR3 is 14 amino acids. Germline CDR1 is SGHRS and CDR2 is YFSETQ. The V end lost 4 bases, the J end lost 3 bases, and 14 bases lay between the germline ends.

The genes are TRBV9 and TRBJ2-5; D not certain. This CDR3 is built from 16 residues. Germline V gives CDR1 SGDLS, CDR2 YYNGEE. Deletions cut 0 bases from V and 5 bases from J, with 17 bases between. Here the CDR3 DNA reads TGTGCCAGCAGCGTAGGCCGGGTGCGTTACGAGGAGACCCAGTACTTC. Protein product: CASSVGRVRYEETQYF.

The CDR3 protein is CASSQDSGRAFTDTQYF. CDR3 nucleotides: TGCGCCAGCAGCCAAGATAGCGGGAGGGCCTTCACAGATACGCAGTATTTT. The chain links TRBV4-1 to TRBJ2-3; TRBD2 agrees at 11 bases. CDR3 length equals 17 residues. CDR1 is MGHRA and CDR2 is YSYEKL in the germline V gene. Trimming removed 0 bases from V and 2 bases from J; junction bases left unmatched: 4.

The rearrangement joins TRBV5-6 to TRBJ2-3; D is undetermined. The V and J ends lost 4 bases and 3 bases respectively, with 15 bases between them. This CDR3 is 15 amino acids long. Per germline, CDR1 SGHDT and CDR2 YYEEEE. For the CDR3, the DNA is TGTGCCAGCAGCCTCCCGGGTCCGAGGACAGATACGCAGTATTTT. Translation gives CASSLPGPRTDTQYF.

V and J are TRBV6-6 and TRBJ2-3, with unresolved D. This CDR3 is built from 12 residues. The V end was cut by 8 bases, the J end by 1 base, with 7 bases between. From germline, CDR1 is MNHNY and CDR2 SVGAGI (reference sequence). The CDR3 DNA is TGTGCCAGCTCCCTACGCACAGATACGCAGTATTTT. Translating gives CASSLRTDTQYF.

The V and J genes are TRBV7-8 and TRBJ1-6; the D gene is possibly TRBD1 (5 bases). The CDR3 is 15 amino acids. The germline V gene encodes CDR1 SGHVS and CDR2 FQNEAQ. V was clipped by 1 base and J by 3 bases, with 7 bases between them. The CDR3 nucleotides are TGTGCCAGCAGCTTAGGACAGAGCTATAATTCACCCCTCCACTTT. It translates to CASSLGQSYNSPLHF.

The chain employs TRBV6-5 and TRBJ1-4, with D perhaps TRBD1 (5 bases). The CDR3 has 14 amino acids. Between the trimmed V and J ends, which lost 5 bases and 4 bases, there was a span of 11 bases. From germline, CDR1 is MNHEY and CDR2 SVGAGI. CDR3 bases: TGTGCCAGCAGTGACAGACCCAATAATGAAAAACTGTTTTTT. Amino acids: CASSDRPNNEKLFF.

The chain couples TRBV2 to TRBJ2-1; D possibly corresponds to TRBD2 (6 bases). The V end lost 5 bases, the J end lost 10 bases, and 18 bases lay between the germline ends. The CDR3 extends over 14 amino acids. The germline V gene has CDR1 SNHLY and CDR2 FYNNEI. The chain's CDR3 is CASSQGYLGGEQFF. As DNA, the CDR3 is TGTGCCAGCAGTCAGGGCTATCTCGGAGGGGAGCAGTTCTTC.

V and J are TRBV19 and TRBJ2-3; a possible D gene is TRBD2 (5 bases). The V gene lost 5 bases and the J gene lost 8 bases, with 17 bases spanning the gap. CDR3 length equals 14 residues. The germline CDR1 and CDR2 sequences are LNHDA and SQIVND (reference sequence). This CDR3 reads CASSLDPSLSTQYF. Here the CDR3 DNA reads TGTGCCAGTAGTCTGGACCCTAGCTTGAGTACGCAGTATTTT.

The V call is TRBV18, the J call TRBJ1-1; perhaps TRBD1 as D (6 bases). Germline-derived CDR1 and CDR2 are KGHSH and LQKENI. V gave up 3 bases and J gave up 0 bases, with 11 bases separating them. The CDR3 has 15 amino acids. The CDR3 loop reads CASSPTGPMNTEAFF. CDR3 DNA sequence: TGTGCCAGCTCACCCACAGGGCCCATGAACACTGAAGCTTTCTTT.

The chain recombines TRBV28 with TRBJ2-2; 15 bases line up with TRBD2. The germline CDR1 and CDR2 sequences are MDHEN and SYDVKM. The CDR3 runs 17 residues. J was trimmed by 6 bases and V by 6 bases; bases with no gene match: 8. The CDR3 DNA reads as TGTGCCAGCAGCCTAGGACTAGCGGGAGGGCCCTCCGGGGAGCTGTTTTTT. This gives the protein CASSLGLAGGPSGELFF.

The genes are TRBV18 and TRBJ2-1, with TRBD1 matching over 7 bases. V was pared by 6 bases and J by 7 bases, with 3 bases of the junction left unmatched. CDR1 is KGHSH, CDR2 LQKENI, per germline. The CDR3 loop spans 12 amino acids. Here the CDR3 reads CASSQQGNEQFF. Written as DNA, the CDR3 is TGTGCCAGCTCGCAACAGGGGAATGAGCAGTTCTTC. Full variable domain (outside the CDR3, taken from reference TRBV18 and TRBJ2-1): NAGVMQNPRHLVRRRGQEARLRCSPMKGHSHVYWYRQLPEEGLKFMVYLQKENIIDESGMPKERFSAEFPKEGPSILRIQQVVRGDSAAYFCASSQQGNEQFFGPGTRLTVL.